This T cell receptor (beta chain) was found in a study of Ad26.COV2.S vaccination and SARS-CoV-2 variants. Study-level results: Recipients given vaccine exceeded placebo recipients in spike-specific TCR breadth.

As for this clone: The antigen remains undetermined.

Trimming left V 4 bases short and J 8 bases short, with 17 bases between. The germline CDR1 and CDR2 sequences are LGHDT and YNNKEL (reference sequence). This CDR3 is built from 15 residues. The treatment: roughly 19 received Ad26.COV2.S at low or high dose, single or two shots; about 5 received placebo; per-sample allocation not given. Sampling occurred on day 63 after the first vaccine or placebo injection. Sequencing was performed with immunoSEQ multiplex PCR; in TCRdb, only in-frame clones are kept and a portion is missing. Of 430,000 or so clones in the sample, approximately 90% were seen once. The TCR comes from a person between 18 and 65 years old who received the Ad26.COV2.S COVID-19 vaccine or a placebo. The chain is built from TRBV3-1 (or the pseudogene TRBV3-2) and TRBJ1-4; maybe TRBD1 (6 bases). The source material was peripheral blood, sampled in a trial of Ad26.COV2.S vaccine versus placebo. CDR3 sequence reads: CASSPSQGLEEKLFF. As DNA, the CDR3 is TGTGCCAGCAGCCCTTCACAGGGCCTAGAAGAAAAACTGTTTTTT.